This T cell receptor (beta chain) was sequenced for a study of blood T cell repertoires in COVID-19. The age range of participants was 18 to 89 years, with residence in about two dozen US areas. Profiled with immunoSEQ multiplex PCR; TCRdb holds only in-frame clones, not every one. This table has about 220,000 clones, approximately 86% appearing once. Per germline, CDR1 SGHAT and CDR2 FQDESV (reference sequence). There are 16 residues in the CDR3. V lost 0 bases to trimming and J lost 0 bases; unmatched junction nucleotides: 2. The J gene is TRBJ1-1, the V gene TRBV11-1, with TRBD1 identical over 9 bases. Sequencing was performed on PBMCs or T cells enriched from blood (not recorded which). The TCR comes from a woman aged 45-60 years with acute COVID-19. Here the CDR3 DNA reads TGTGCCAGCAGCTTAGCGGGGGACAGGGTGAACACTGAAGCTTTCTTT. Protein: CASSLAGDRVNTEAFF. Looking up the rest from reference TRBV11-1 and TRBJ1-1 gives the full variable domain: EAEVAQSPRYKITEKSQAVAFWCDPISGHATLYWYRQILGQGPELLVQFQDESVVDDSQLPKDRFSAERLKGVDSTLKIQPAELGDSAMYLCASSLAGDRVNTEAFFGQGTRLTVV.